Sequencing of this T cell receptor beta chain was carried out in a study of molecular identifiers for immune sequencing clone quantification. Generation of bulk TCR libraries relied on previously described methods and listed TCR primers. TCRdb re-called the PCR reads with MiXCR, one entry per CDR3 protein. The data contain 8,000 to 11,000 distinct CDR3 sequences, around 20% of them singletons. The sorting of naive CD8 T cells used the CD8+CD4-CCR7+CD45RA+ phenotype. Overall study results and limits: Even with approximately 1 million naive cells present, spiked Jurkat TCR RNA from one cell was reportedly detectable. In naive cells, clones above 20 RNA copies held under 1% of molecules, whereas in effector cells they held over 98%.

There are a few counts of this clonotype. Antigen: not known. V was shortened by 6 bases and J by 3 bases, with 8 bases between the two germline ends. Germline V gives CDR1 SGDLS, CDR2 YYNGEE. This CDR3 has 12 residues. This clonotype originated in a human donor in good health. Some libraries in this study had Jurkat cell RNA spiked in. V usage is TRBV9 and J usage is TRBJ2-3; D gene uncertain. Specimen: naive CD8+ T cells from blood, with Jurkat cell RNA spiked in. Subset meaning: FACS-sorted CD8+CD4-CCR7+CD45RA+ naive T cells. The CDR3 region has the DNA TGTGCCAGCACCCCATCTACAGATACGCAGTATTTT. Translation: CASTPSTDTQYF.